The clone carrying this TCR beta chain was found a few times. There were at least 5.5 micrograms of total RNA extracted from every sample. PCR was performed a second time for roughly 7 to 12 cycles using a sample-barcoded 5' primer and a J-beta primer mix. TCRdb itself ran the 5' RACE reads through MiXCR, one entry per CDR3 protein. The table has more than 650,000 distinct CDR3 sequences, roughly 24% seen once; the top ten hold around 3%. This sample was included in a study of blood T cells in healthy people across ages. The V gene's germline CDR1 is SGHAT and CDR2 FQDESV (reference sequence). The CDR3 is 15 amino acids. This same sample was also taken into another study, of T cells of mothers and their children. From that study: Amplification in the second PCR used the M1S primer, which added sample barcodes and 2-4 random nucleotides. Among related mother-child pairs, overlap was slightly higher than in unrelated pairs, though not significantly.

The sample taken for sequencing was blood. The receptor was isolated from a boy aged 5-17 years in good health. The V gene is TRBV11-1, the J gene TRBJ2-5; 9 bases agree with TRBD1. Judging by the DNA end, TRBJ2-7 fits better; the J call may be wrong. The CDR3 coding sequence is TGTGCCAGCAGCGTCCCAGGGGACAGGGCCTACGAGCAGTACTTC. Its translation: CASSVPGDRAYEQYF.